This TCR beta chain was identified in a study of metastatic and nonmetastatic thyroid tumors. The wider study: It was across blood and tumor or nodule tissue from malignant and benign thyroid patients that repertoires were compared.

Thyroid surgery was performed in patients who had received no treatment beforehand. Study results and limitations: Compared with benign nodules, malignant thyroid tumors were reported to have significantly higher TCR beta diversity in both blood and tumor.

In regard to this clone: Its antigen remains unidentified.

V shed 1 base, J shed 0 bases, and the junction held 1 base outside the gene matches. This CDR3 region has 15 residues. CDR1 is MGHRA, CDR2 YSYEKL, per germline. Using MiXCR, TCRdb re-called clones from the PCR reads. The sample includes roughly 65,000 clones, approximately 14% of them seen just once. Source material: blood. The rearrangement links TRBV4-1 to TRBJ2-7; 9 nucleotides agree with TRBD2. The clonotype originates from a male donor with papillary thyroid cancer or a benign thyroid nodule (not recorded which). Some clones in this sample may be carry-over from other donors' samples. CDR3 amino acids: CASSQGLADSYEQYF. DNA for the CDR3: TGCGCCAGCAGCCAAGGACTAGCGGACTCCTACGAGCAGTACTTC.